The 18 T cell receptor beta chains reported below all come from one sample, sequenced in a study of post-analysis software for immune sequencing data. Antigens of these TCRs are unknown. Overall study results and limits: Four or five TRBV segments were more frequent in patients than controls; TRBV5-6, TRBV5-1 and TRBV20-1 belonged to this group.

Unique molecular identifiers were built into the TCR beta cDNA libraries. TCRdb redid the calling of the PCR reads with MiXCR, one entry per CDR3 protein. The sample has fewer than 850,000 distinct CDR3 sequences, 30% seen once. The sequenced sample consisted of blood. These receptors were collected from a girl aged 10-17 years with multiple sclerosis.

This sequence joins TRBV25-1 and TRBJ1-2; D uncertain. Germline V gene lookup returns CDR1 MGHDK and CDR2 SYGVNS. V lost 4 bases to trimming and J lost 8 bases, with 17 bases between them. CDR3 length equals 14 residues. The CDR3 region has the DNA TGTGCCAGCAGTGTAGGCTCCCCCCTAGGGGGCTACACCTTC. Protein: CASSVGSPLGGYTF.

This clonotype was counted only a few times. This chain connects TRBV7-9 to TRBJ2-1; 7 bases map to TRBD2. The CDR3 contains 16 residues. After removal of 5 bases from V and 0 bases from J, the junction contained 7 bases not matched to a gene. The V gene's germline CDR1 is SEHNR and CDR2 FQNEAQ (reference sequence). CDR3 DNA sequence: TGTGCCAGCAGCCCAGCGGGACGGCACTCCTACAATGAGCAGTTCTTC. Amino acids: CASSPAGRHSYNEQFF. The whole variable domain, filled in from reference TRBV7-9 and TRBJ2-1, reads DTGVSQNPRHKITKRGQNVTFRCDPISEHNRLYWYRQTLGQGPEFLTYFQNEAQLEKSRLLSDRFSAERPKGSFSTLEIQRTEQGDSAMYLCASSPAGRHSYNEQFFGPGTRLTVL.

The chain joins TRBV20-1 to TRBJ2-5, with D tentatively TRBD2 (6 bases). The CDR3 length is 12 residues. The germline CDR1 and CDR2 sequences are DFQATT and SNEGSKA (reference sequence). V was shortened by 5 bases and J by 2 bases, with 9 bases between the two germline ends. The CDR3, as DNA: TGCAGTGCTCCAGGGAGGCAAGAGACCCAGTACTTC. Its protein product is CSAPGRQETQYF.

This clonotype was found a few times. CDR3 sequence (DNA): TGCGCCAGCAGCTTGGGGAACAGGGGAAACCAAGAGACCCAGTACTTC. It codes for CASSLGNRGNQETQYF. The chain uses TRBV5-1 and TRBJ2-5; 7 bases line up with TRBD1. With 0 bases clipped from V and 0 bases from J, the junction kept 5 bases outside the gene matches. Germline CDR1 and CDR2: SGHRS and YFSETQ. The CDR3 length is 16 residues.

The DNA of the CDR3 is TGTGCCAGCGCCGTTGGATCCTACAATGAGCAGTTCTTC. This sequence encodes CASAVGSYNEQFF. The gene calls are TRBV6-4 and TRBJ2-1; D is undetermined. The V end lost 8 bases, the J end lost 1 base, and 9 bases lay between the germline ends. The CDR3 totals 13 residues. CDR1 and CDR2 from the germline V gene are MRHNA and SNTAGT.

Notes on this clonotype: The junction and the germline gene differ at one end; a read error may be behind it. The chain joins TRBV5-1 to TRBJ2-7; 9 bases fit TRBD2. CDR1 and CDR2 from the germline V gene are SGHRS and YFSETQ. The CDR3 sequence is 14 residues long. The CDR3 spells CACSSSGTSYEQYF. The CDR3 DNA follows: TGCGCCTGCAGCTCTAGCGGGACCTCTTACGAGCAGTACTTC.

This clonotype was recorded a few times. The chain combines TRBV12-3 or TRBV12-4 with TRBJ1-1; D is undetermined. The CDR3 runs to 15 residues. Between the trimmed V and J ends, which lost 2 bases and 1 base, there was a span of 11 bases. The CDR3 bases are TGTGCCAGCAGTTTAAGGCTCGGGCGGAACACTGAAGCTTTCTTT. This encodes CASSLRLGRNTEAFF.

The chain employs TRBV7-2 and TRBJ2-3; TRBD2 agrees at 9 bases. CDR1 SGHTA and CDR2 FQGNSA come from the germline V gene. Trimming took 6 bases from V and 2 from J; bases not matched to a gene: 3. CDR3 size: 14 residues. The CDR3 coding sequence is TGTGCCAGCAGAGGACTAGCGCCCACAGATACGCAGTATTTT. Protein: CASRGLAPTDTQYF.

V is TRBV27 and J is TRBJ1-1; D is unclear. V lost 3 bases and J 3 bases, leaving 11 bases between the germline ends. Germline lookup yields CDR1 MNHEY and CDR2 SMNVEV (reference sequence). The CDR3 length is 14 residues. The CDR3: CASSLRDPYTEAFF. DNA of the CDR3: TGTGCCAGCAGTTTGAGGGATCCCTACACTGAAGCTTTCTTT.

J is TRBJ2-7 and V is TRBV9, with D possibly matching TRBD1 (6 bases). The CDR3 consists of 14 residues. Trimming removed 0 bases from V and 0 bases from J, with 7 bases in between. The V gene's germline CDR1 is SGDLS and CDR2 YYNGEE. The CDR3 sequence: CASSVDRASYEQYF. The CDR3 coding sequence is TGTGCCAGCAGCGTAGACAGGGCCTCCTACGAGCAGTACTTC.

This clonotype was seen a handful of times. The chain uses TRBV5-1 and TRBJ1-2; weak D call: TRBD1 (6 bases). The CDR3 length is 14 residues. Trimming pared 4 bases from V and 8 bases from J, leaving 18 bases between. CDR1 is SGHRS and CDR2 is YFSETQ in the germline V gene. The CDR3 protein is CASSNPTGMAGYTF. CDR3 DNA sequence: TGCGCCAGCAGCAACCCGACAGGCATGGCGGGCTACACCTTC.

There are a few counts of this clonotype. This chain uses TRBV5-1 with TRBJ2-1, with 9 bases lining up with TRBD1. The CDR3 sequence is 16 residues long. Germline lookup yields CDR1 SGHRS and CDR2 YFSETQ. V lost 3 bases to trimming and J lost 6 bases; unmatched junction nucleotides: 10. The chain's CDR3 is CASSSTGTGTRNEQFF. The CDR3 region has the DNA TGCGCCAGCAGCTCCACCGGGACAGGGACGCGCAATGAGCAGTTCTTC.

The V and J genes are TRBV7-9 and TRBJ2-3; 10 bases are a match to TRBD2. V was clipped by 5 bases and J by 5 bases; unmatched bases: 16. The CDR3 is made up of 18 amino acids. Germline V gene lookup returns CDR1 SEHNR and CDR2 FQNEAQ (reference sequence). CDR3 bases: TGTGCCAGCAGCCTCCCTCGCCGTCTAGCGGGAGATATAGATACGCAGTATTTT. This encodes CASSLPRRLAGDIDTQYF.

This chain joins TRBV6-6 and TRBJ1-4, with 7 bases that match TRBD1. CDR3 length equals 14 residues. V shed 4 bases, J shed 7 bases, and the junction held 6 bases outside the gene matches. The germline gives CDR1 MNHNY, CDR2 SVGAGI (reference sequence). CDR3 coding DNA: TGTGCCAGCAGTTCAACAGGGGATATTGAAAAACTGTTTTTT. Translated, it gives CASSSTGDIEKLFF.

The chain recombines TRBV4-3 with TRBJ1-1; D may be TRBD1 (6 bases). Germline V gene lookup returns CDR1 LGHNA and CDR2 YSLEER. The CDR3 covers 15 residues. Trimming cost V 3 bases and J 3 bases, with 14 bases left between them. CDR3 DNA: TGCGCCAGCAGCCACGGGACGGGGGCGGACACTGAAGCTTTCTTT. Translating it yields CASSHGTGADTEAFF.

J is TRBJ1-6 and V is TRBV6-6; TRBD1 aligns across 8 bases. This CDR3 has 14 amino acids. Germline V gene data show CDR1 as MNHNY and CDR2 as SVGAGI (reference sequence). With V trimmed by 6 bases and J by 11 bases, 9 bases remained unmatched. In nucleotides, the CDR3 is TGTGCCAGCAGGTACAGGGGGACTGATGCACCCCTCCACTTT. Its translation is CASRYRGTDAPLHF.

The J gene is TRBJ2-1, the V gene TRBV10-3; TRBD2 agrees at 7 bases. V was clipped by 0 bases and J by 7 bases; unmatched bases: 9. The germline V gene encodes CDR1 ENHRY and CDR2 SYGVKD. The CDR3 totals 16 residues. CDR3 in amino acids: CAISESFAGDGNEQFF. CDR3 nucleotides: TGTGCCATCAGTGAGTCTTTTGCGGGGGATGGAAATGAGCAGTTCTTC.

This clonotype was counted between two and nine times. This chain uses TRBV9 with TRBJ1-2, with unresolved D. Germline CDR1 and CDR2: SGDLS and YYNGEE. V was shortened by 3 bases and J by 6 bases, with 21 bases between the two germline ends. The CDR3 is 16 amino acids. The CDR3 DNA follows: TGTGCCAGCAGCGCCCGATCAGCCGTCGTGGGTGATGGCTACACCTTC. Its protein product is CASSARSAVVGDGYTF.